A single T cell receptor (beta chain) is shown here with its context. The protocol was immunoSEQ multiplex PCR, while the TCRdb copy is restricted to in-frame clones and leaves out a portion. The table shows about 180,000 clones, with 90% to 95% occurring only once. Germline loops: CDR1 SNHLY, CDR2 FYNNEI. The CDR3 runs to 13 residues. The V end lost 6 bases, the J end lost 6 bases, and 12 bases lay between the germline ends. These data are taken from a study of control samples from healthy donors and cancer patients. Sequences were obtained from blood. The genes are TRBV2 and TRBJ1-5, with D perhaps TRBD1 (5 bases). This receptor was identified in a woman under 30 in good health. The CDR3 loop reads CASRTMGGQPQHF. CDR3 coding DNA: TGTGCCAGCAGGACCATGGGGGGTCAGCCCCAGCATTTT.